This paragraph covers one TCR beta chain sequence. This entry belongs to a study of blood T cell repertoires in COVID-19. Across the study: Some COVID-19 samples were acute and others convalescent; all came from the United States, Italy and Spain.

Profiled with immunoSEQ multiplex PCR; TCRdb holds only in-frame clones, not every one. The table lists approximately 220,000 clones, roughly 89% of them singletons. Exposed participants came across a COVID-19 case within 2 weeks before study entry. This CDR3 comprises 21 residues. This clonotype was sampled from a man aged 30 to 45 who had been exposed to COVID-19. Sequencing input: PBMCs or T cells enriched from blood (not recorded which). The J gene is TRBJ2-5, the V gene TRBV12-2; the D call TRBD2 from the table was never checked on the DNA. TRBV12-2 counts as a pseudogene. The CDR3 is CASRLAFALGDSGGHQETQYF. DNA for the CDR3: TGTGCAAGTCGCTTAGCATTTGCGCTCGGGGATAGCGGGGGACATCAAGAGACCCAGTACTTC.